This section outlines one T cell receptor beta chain sequence together with its context. This clone turned up a few times. Its cognate antigen has yet to be identified. It has no much larger one-base neighbor in the sample; base qualities were not kept. The entire isolated RNA was reverse transcribed using the High Capacity cDNA Reverse Transcription Kit, and thus expressed TCRB transcripts were sequenced. Deep immunoSEQ sequencing was applied to naive, central memory and regulatory T cell samples, giving an average of about 3.57 million total reads per sample. Sorted cells were lysed in RLT buffer, and RNA was extracted using DNase-treated RNeasy Micro or Mini kits according to cell number. Each cell subset was processed on its own to prevent cross-contamination, while patient and healthy donor samples were processed together. The immunoSEQ multiplex PCR was used to amplify TCRB sequences from cDNA, generating 87-bp fragments that spanned the CDR3 region. Amplicons were sequenced on the Illumina HiSeq platform. The authors' pipeline ran thus. Synthetic template baselines were used to correct PCR bias computationally, reads within Hamming distance 2 were collapsed together, and singletons that could not be merged were discarded. Reads were aligned against IMGT so that V, D and J genes, CDR3 length and insertions or deletions at six rearrangement sites could be assigned. Within each subset, clonotype counts were normalized to the number of sorted cells before true diversity and Gini coefficients were calculated with the tcR R package. Repertoire sharing was quantified using the overlap coefficient calculated on TCRB nucleotide sequences. Out-of-frame TCRB sequences from naive cells were analyzed as a proxy for the pre-selection repertoire. The clones in this table, taken by TCRdb from immuneACCESS, are in-frame only. Not every clone is retained; where verified, under half of the shortfall comes from an unresolved V gene, and the cause of the rest is unknown. V and J calls and clone size follow that table, whereas D and trimming were derived from the DNA. This sample gives 350,000 to 450,000 clones in total; around 16% of them show up just once. The biggest ten clones account for roughly 0.019% of the sample.

The source of the sample is a study of beta chain features in type 1 diabetes (dated by TCRdb to the late 2010s). Notes on the research overall: No differences in mean age, gender distribution, total cell number or subset yield were found between patients and healthy donors. Across all samples, around 99 million sorted cells were examined, and cell number per subset correlated strongly with RNA yield. In the study, TCRB repertoires of sorted circulating CD4+ T cell subsets from recently diagnosed type 1 diabetes patients were compared with those of matched healthy donors. Naive and central memory subsets were obtained from all 30 or so donors, but regulatory and stem cell-like memory subsets were isolated from only 8 patients and roughly eight healthy donors. What the authors observed across the whole study: Because the HLA sub-analyses included only small numbers of individuals, any influence of HLA type on TCRB rearrangement was left unresolved. Because cDNA rather than genomic DNA was sequenced, highly expressing activated cells could have been over-represented, although no difference in activation and CD3 levels was found between groups. In all four CD4+ subsets, TCRB CDR3 length was moderately but significantly shorter in type 1 diabetes patients. PCR may preferentially amplify shorter templates, but because patient and control samples were amplified and corrected together, any resulting skew would affect both groups equally. Naive, central memory and regulatory TCRB repertoires appeared to be more alike among patients than among healthy donors. At VDJ recombination sites, type 1 diabetes patients had fewer insertions and more deleted nucleotides, which implies abnormalities in thymic rearrangement.

Each donor gave one peripheral blood draw, averaging approximately 0.11 L, which was collected into heparinised tubes. Using a panel that included CD45RO, CCR7, CD25, CD127, CD95 and CD27, naive, central memory, regulatory and stem cell-like memory CD4+ T cells were sorted on a BD FACSAria II. A purity above 98% was achieved for all sorted populations. PBMCs were isolated right away by Lymphoprep density gradient centrifugation and were stained directly, without culture. To minimize batch effects, samples were stained and sorted in pairs, one healthy donor with one patient per experiment. V and J lose 0 bases and 7 bases, and a span of 6 bases separates them. Spanning cysteine to phenylalanine, the CDR3 consists of 11 amino acids. Solely the CDR3 DNA is kept, with 33 bases framed from the first base. Reading the germline V gene (reference sequence) gives CDR1 GTSNPN and CDR2 SVGIG.

The chain employs TRBV30 and TRBJ1-2; possibly the D gene is TRBD1, per 6 matching bases. Sequenced: naive CD4+ T cells from blood. Taken with the paper, the label for cell subset or site translates to: true naive CD4+ T cells. The source is a woman between 18 and 29 years old in good health. The CDR3 has the sequence CAWSVQGGYTF. The nucleotide sequence reads TGTGCCTGGAGTGTACAGGGTGGCTACACCTTC.